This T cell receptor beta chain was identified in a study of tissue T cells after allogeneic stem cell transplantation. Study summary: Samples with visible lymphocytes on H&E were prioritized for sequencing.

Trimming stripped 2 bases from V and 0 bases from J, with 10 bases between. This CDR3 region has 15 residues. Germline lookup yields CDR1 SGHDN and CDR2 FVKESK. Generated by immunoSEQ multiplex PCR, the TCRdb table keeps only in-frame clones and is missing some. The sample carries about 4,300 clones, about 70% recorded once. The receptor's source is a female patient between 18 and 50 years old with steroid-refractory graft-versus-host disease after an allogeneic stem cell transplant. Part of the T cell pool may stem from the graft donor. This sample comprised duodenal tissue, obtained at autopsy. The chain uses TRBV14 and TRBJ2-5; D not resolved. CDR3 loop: CASSQSRWYQETQYF. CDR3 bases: TGTGCCAGCAGCCAAAGCCGGTGGTACCAAGAGACCCAGTACTTC.